This is a list of T cell receptor beta chains from one sample in a study of cytomegalovirus exposure and HLA in healthy donors. Data came from immunoSEQ multiplex PCR; TCRdb stores just in-frame clones and leaves some out. The sample holds more than 85,000 clones, under 85% seen once. Material: PBMCs. The origin of the receptors is a man aged 25 to 40 in good health and CMV-seropositive. The CDR3 runs from the conserved cysteine through the conserved F or W. The order of the fields is D gene, V gene, clone size, J gene, CDR3 protein, CDR3 DNA. D genes are given only for firm matches. A row's size may be missing; if present it is once, few, many or a size class.

-	TRBV7-3	-	TRBJ1-5	CASSLSHGQPQHF	TGTGCCAGCAGCTTAAGTCACGGTCAGCCCCAGCATTTT
-	TRBV25-1	-	TRBJ1-3	CASSETGGTIYF	TGTGCCAGCAGTGAAACGGGGGGTACCATATATTTT
TRBD1	TRBV11-1	-	TRBJ2-7	CASSFPGQGAPSSYEQYF	TGTGCCAGCAGCTTTCCGGGACAGGGGGCCCCAAGCTCCTACGAGCAGTACTTC
-	TRBV4-1	-	TRBJ2-3	CASSQGGVDTQYF	TGCGCCAGCAGCCAAGGGGGGGTTGATACGCAGTATTTT
-	TRBV14	-	TRBJ1-1	CASSLAARMNTEAFF	TGTGCCAGCAGCCTCGCCGCGAGGATGAACACTGAAGCTTTCTTT
-	TRBV5-1	few	TRBJ1-1	CASSLAGINTEAFF	TGCGCCAGCAGCTTGGCCGGGATAAACACTGAAGCTTTCTTT
TRBD1	TRBV7-2	few	TRBJ1-1	CASSSQPDRVDTEAFF	TGTGCCAGCAGCTCCCAGCCGGACAGGGTGGACACTGAAGCTTTCTTT
-	TRBV7-9	-	TRBJ2-1	CSSSLPLINEQFF	TGTTCCAGCAGCTTGCCACTCATCAATGAGCAGTTCTTC
TRBD1	TRBV10-3	once	TRBJ2-3	CAITGQAGDTQYF	TGTGCCATCACCGGACAGGCCGGGGATACGCAGTATTTT
TRBD1	TRBV11-2	once	TRBJ1-1	CASSKGGQGRTEAFF	TGTGCCAGCAGCAAAGGGGGCCAGGGAAGGACTGAAGCTTTCTTT
TRBD2	TRBV5-6	-	TRBJ2-5	CASSLRTSGGVQETQYF	TGTGCCAGCAGCTTGCGGACTAGCGGGGGAGTCCAAGAGACCCAGTACTTC
TRBD2	TRBV4-3	-	TRBJ2-1	CASSQDPPASGGGNEQFF	TGCGCCAGCAGCCAAGATCCCCCCGCTAGCGGGGGTGGCAATGAGCAGTTCTTC
-	TRBV4-1	few	TRBJ2-7	CASSQWQGSYEQYF	TGCGCCAGCAGCCAATGGCAGGGGTCCTACGAGCAGTACTTC
TRBD1	TRBV11-2	-	TRBJ2-7	CASRSIQGATYEQYF	TGTGCCAGCCGGTCTATACAGGGGGCCACCTACGAGCAGTACTTC
-	TRBV7-2	-	TRBJ2-7	CASSLVPGRYEQYF	TGTGCCAGCAGCTTAGTTCCAGGGCGGTACGAGCAGTACTTC